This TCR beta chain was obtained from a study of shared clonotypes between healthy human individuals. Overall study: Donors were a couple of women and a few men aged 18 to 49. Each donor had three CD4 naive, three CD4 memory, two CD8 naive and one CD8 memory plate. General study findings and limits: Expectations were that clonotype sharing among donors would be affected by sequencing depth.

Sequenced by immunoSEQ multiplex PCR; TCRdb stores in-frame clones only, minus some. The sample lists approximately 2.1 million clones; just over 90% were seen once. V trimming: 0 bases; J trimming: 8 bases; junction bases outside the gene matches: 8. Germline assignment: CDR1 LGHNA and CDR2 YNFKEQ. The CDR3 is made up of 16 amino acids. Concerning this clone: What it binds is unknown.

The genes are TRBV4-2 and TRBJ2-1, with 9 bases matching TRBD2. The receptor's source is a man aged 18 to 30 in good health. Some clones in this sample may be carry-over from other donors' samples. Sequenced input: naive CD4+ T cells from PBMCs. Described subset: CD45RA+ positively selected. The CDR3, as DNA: TGTGCCAGCAGCCAAGAATTAGCGGGAGCCGGGTATGAGCAGTTCTTC. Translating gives CASSQELAGAGYEQFF.